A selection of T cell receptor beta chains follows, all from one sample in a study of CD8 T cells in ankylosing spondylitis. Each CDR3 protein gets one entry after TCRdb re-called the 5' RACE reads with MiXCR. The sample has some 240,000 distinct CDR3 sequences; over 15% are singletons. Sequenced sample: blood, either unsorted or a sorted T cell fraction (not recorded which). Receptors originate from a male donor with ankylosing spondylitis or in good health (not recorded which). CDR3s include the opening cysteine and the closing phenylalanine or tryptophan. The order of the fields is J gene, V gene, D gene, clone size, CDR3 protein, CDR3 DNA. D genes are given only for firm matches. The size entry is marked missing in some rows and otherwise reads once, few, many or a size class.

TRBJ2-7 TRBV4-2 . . CASSQAGAYEQYF TGTGCCAGCAGCCAGGCCGGGGCCTACGAGCAGTACTTC
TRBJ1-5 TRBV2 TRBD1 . CASRKDEGAGNQPQHF TGTGCCAGCAGAAAAGATGAGGGGGCAGGCAATCAGCCCCAGCATTTT
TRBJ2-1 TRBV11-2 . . CASSLESPGSYNEQFF TGTGCCAGCAGCTTAGAGTCCCCGGGGTCCTACAATGAGCAGTTCTTC
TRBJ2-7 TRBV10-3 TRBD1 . CAISSGTGDSYEQYF TGTGCCATCAGCTCCGGGACAGGGGACTCCTACGAGCAGTACTTC
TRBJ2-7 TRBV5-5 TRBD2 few CASSRREIPYEQYF TGTGCCAGCAGCAGGCGGGAGATACCCTACGAGCAGTACTTC
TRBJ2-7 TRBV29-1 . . CSVEGTEQYF TGCAGCGTTGAAGGAACAGAGCAGTACTTC
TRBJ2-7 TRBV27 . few CASSLGSTHEQYF TGTGCCAGCAGTCTAGGTAGTACCCACGAGCAGTACTTC
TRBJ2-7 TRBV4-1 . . CASSTNAGTEQYF TGCGCCAGCAGCACTAATGCGGGGACCGAGCAGTACTTC
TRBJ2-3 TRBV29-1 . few CSPLVGASDTQYF TGCAGCCCGCTAGTGGGGGCATCAGATACGCAGTATTTT
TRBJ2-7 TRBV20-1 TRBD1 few CSARSDRGYEQYF TGCAGTGCTAGATCGGACAGGGGGTACGAGCAGTACTTC
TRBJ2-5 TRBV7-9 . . CASSLGRGPETQYF TGTGCCAGCAGCTTAGGGCGGGGCCCCGAGACCCAGTACTTC
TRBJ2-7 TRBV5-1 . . CASSWDSPGYEQYF TGCGCCAGCAGCTGGGATTCCCCAGGGTACGAGCAGTACTTC
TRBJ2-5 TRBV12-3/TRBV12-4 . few CASSYRDGQETQYF TGTGCCAGCAGTTACCGGGACGGGCAAGAGACCCAGTACTTC
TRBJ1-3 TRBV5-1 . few CASSSDGADSGNTIYF TGCGCCAGCAGCTCCGACGGGGCCGACTCTGGAAACACCATATATTTT
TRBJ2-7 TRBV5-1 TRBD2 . CASSPAGVDEQYF TGCGCCAGCAGCCCAGCGGGAGTAGACGAGCAGTACTTC
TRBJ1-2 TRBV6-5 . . CASSPGADGYTF TGTGCCAGCAGCCCGGGGGCGGACGGCTACACCTTC
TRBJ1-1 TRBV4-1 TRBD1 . CASSLGQQGTEAFF TGCGCCAGCAGCCTGGGACAGCAGGGAACTGAAGCTTTCTTT
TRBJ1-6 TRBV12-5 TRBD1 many CAQRTGRDNSPLHF TGTGCCCAGAGGACAGGGAGAGATAATTCACCCCTCCACTTT
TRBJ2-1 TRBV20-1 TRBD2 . CSANRGLANYNEQFF TGCAGTGCCAACCGGGGACTAGCGAACTACAATGAGCAGTTCTTC
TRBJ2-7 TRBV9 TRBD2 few CASSPPAGGVAGASSYEQYF TGTGCCAGCAGCCCTCCCGCGGGGGGAGTAGCGGGAGCTAGCTCCTACGAGCAGTACTTC
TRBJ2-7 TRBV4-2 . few CASSHGGDYEQYF TGTGCCAGCAGCCACGGTGGTGACTACGAGCAGTACTTC
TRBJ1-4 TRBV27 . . CASRLTGLNEKLFF TGTGCCAGCAGGCTTACAGGGCTTAATGAAAAACTGTTTTTT
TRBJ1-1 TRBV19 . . CASSSVGDTEAFF TGTGCCAGTAGTAGCGTGGGGGACACTGAAGCTTTCTTT
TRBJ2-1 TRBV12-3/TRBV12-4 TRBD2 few CASSTPKGRAGESGDEQFF TGTGCCAGCAGTACCCCTAAGGGTAGGGCGGGAGAATCCGGGGATGAGCAGTTCTTC
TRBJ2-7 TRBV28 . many CASSTPGLPYEQYF TGTGCCAGCAGTACCCCGGGCCTACCCTACGAGCAGTACTTC
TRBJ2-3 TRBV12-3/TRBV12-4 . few CASRGDLRLNADTQYF TGTGCCAGCAGGGGGGACCTCCGACTCAACGCAGATACGCAGTATTTT
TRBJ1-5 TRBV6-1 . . CASGPMGGNQPQHF TGTGCCAGCGGACCTATGGGGGGCAATCAGCCCCAGCATTTT
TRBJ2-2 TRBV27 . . CASSLGTYSSGELFF TGTGCCAGCAGTTTGGGCACATACTCATCCGGGGAGCTGTTTTTT
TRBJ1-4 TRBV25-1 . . CASSLEWGADEKLFF TGTGCCAGCAGTTTGGAATGGGGGGCGGATGAAAAACTGTTTTTT
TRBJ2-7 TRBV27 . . CASSFLRDTLPNEQYF TGTGCCAGCAGTTTCCTCCGGGACACCCTGCCTAACGAGCAGTACTTC
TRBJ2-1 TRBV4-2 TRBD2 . CASSHRGDNEQFF TGTGCCAGCAGCCACCGGGGGGACAATGAGCAGTTCTTC
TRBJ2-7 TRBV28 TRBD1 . CASSTPNFRDRASVPYEQYF TGTGCCAGCAGTACACCGAACTTCCGGGACAGGGCCTCTGTACCCTACGAGCAGTACTTC
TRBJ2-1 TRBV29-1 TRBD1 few CSGDRGLYNEQFF TGCAGCGGTGACAGGGGCCTATACAATGAGCAGTTCTTC
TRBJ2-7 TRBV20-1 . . CSARVPGTNSYEQYF TGCAGTGCTAGAGTGCCCGGGACCAATTCCTACGAGCAGTACTTC
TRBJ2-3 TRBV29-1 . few CSVGPGEDTQYF TGCAGCGTTGGACCGGGCGAAGATACGCAGTATTTT
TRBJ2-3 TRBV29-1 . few CSVEGQDTDTQYF TGCAGCGTTGAAGGACAGGACACAGATACGCAGTATTTT
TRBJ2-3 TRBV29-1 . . CSVEGDISSTDTQYF TGCAGCGTTGAAGGGGACATCTCTAGCACGGATACGCAGTATTTT
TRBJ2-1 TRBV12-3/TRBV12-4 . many CASSLAGNEQFF TGTGCCAGCAGTCTAGCCGGGAATGAGCAGTTCTTC
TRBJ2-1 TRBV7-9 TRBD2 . CASSSLARGYNEQFF TGTGCCAGCAGCTCACTAGCGCGAGGATACAATGAGCAGTTCTTC
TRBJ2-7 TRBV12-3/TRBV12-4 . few CASSPLTQGYEQYF TGTGCCAGCAGCCCCCTGACCCAAGGTTACGAGCAGTACTTC
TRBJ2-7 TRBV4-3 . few CASSQLGKSYEQYF TGCGCCAGCAGCCAACTCGGCAAGTCCTACGAGCAGTACTTC
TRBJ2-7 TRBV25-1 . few CASSDPGRTYEQYF TGTGCCAGCAGTGATCCAGGCCGCACCTACGAGCAGTACTTC
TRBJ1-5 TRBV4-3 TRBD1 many CASSQGTGEFQPQHF TGCGCCAGCAGCCAAGGGACAGGGGAATTTCAGCCCCAGCATTTT
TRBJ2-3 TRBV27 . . CASSSGPHYTDTQYF TGTGCCAGCAGTTCGGGACCGCACTACACAGATACGCAGTATTTT
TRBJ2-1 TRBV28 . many CASTHGGNSLSFF TGTGCCAGCACCCACGGGGGCAATTCGCTATCGTTCTTC